The 3 T cell receptor beta chains presented below share a single source sample, sequenced in a study of CXCR3-negative and CXCR3-positive naive CD8 T cells. Carrying UMI labels, the TRB cDNA libraries were prepared through 5' RACE. For each CDR3 protein, TCRdb gives one entry from its re-call of the 5' RACE reads, without DNA. The repertoire table contains roughly 89,000 distinct CDR3 sequences. Input material: naive CXCR3- CD8+ T cells from blood. The subset was: CD45RO-CCR7+CD27+CD95- naive CD8+ T cells lacking CXCR3 (TNR3-). The receptors originated from a human donor in good health. Some clones in this sample may be carry-over from other donors' samples.

This chain uses TRBV29-1 with TRBJ2-7; TCRdb's D call, TRBD2, is unchecked because there is no DNA. The CDR3 length is 13 residues. Germline V gene data show CDR1 as SQVTM and CDR2 as ANQGSEA. The CDR3 loop is CSFLLAGTYEEYF.

The chain employs TRBV7-9 and TRBJ2-7; TCRdb selects TRBD1, and the lack of DNA leaves this call unchecked. The CDR3 length is 12 residues. Germline V CDR1 and CDR2: SEHNR, FQNEAQ (reference sequence). The CDR3 sequence: CASYREGYEQYF.

The chain links TRBV14 to TRBJ2-1; TCRdb proposes TRBD2, but this gene call is untestable without DNA. This CDR3 comprises 15 residues. Germline-derived CDR1 and CDR2 are SGHDN and FVKESK. The CDR3 reads CASSQWRSSYNEQFF.